Each of the 14 T cell receptor beta chains below was sequenced from the same sample in a study of T cell changes during pregnancy in multiple sclerosis. This table comes from immunoSEQ multiplex PCR, and its TCRdb copy is limited to in-frame clones, with some not included. This sample carries approximately 50,000 clones, roughly 90% of them seen once, and the ten largest clones take roughly 0.4%. Sequenced here: CD4+ T cells from peripheral blood mononuclear cells, sampled after pregnancy. Receptors were obtained from a female donor with multiple sclerosis, enrolled in a pregnancy study.

The chain carries TRBV5-1 and TRBJ2-1, with TRBD2 matching over 8 bases. The V and J ends lost 0 bases and 8 bases, in that order; junction bases with no gene match: 7. The CDR3 is made up of 15 amino acids. Germline loops: CDR1 SGHRS, CDR2 YFSETQ. In nucleotides, the CDR3 is TGCGCCAGCAGCTTGGAGGGACTAGGTTTCGATGAGCAGTTCTTC. Translation gives CASSLEGLGFDEQFF.

The chain has TRBV5-8 and TRBJ1-1, with 8 bases that match TRBD1. Germline V gene data show CDR1 as SGHTS and CDR2 as YDEGEE. This CDR3 region has 16 residues. V shed 5 bases, J shed 0 bases, and the junction held 9 bases outside the gene matches. CDR3 DNA: TGTGCCAGCAGACCGGGACAGGTGGGGATGAACACTGAAGCTTTCTTT. This encodes CASRPGQVGMNTEAFF.

The chain carries TRBV27 and TRBJ2-2; D is unclear. This CDR3 comprises 11 residues. V was shortened by 3 bases and J by 7 bases, with 3 bases between the two germline ends. Germline V gene lookup returns CDR1 MNHEY and CDR2 SMNVEV (reference sequence). CDR3: CASSFRGELFF. CDR3 nucleotides: TGTGCCAGCAGTTTTCGCGGGGAGCTGTTTTTT.

The V and J genes are TRBV30 and TRBJ1-1; TRBD1 aligns across 8 bases. The CDR3 is 15 residues long. Germline CDR1 reads GTSNPN; CDR2 reads SVGIG (reference sequence). With V trimmed by 0 bases and J by 5 bases, 8 bases remained unmatched. Here the CDR3 DNA reads TGTGCCTGGAGTGTATATGTCCAGGGGGCAACTGAAGCTTTCTTT. This gives the protein CAWSVYVQGATEAFF.

The sample holds one count of this clone. This chain's CDR3 is CASSLVQVAYEQYF. The CDR3 DNA is TGTGCCAGCAGCTTGGTGCAGGTTGCCTACGAGCAGTACTTC. The chain recombines TRBV5-6 with TRBJ2-7; no reliable D call. In germline, CDR1 is SGHDT, CDR2 YYEEEE. The CDR3 runs 14 residues. V gave up 0 bases and J gave up 2 bases, with 9 bases separating them.

The CDR3 spells CAIRTGGNQPQHF. Here the CDR3 DNA reads TGTGCCATCAGGACAGGGGGCAATCAGCCCCAGCATTTT. This chain links TRBV10-3 with TRBJ1-5, with TRBD1 matching 8 bases. J was trimmed by 2 bases and V by 6 bases; bases with no gene match: 0. Germline CDR1 is ENHRY and CDR2 is SYGVKD. CDR3 length: 13 amino acids.

The chain joins TRBV10-3 to TRBJ2-2, with D maybe TRBD1 (6 bases). Trimming cost V 0 bases and J 5 bases, with 13 bases left between them. The CDR3 totals 16 residues. The germline CDR1 and CDR2 sequences are ENHRY and SYGVKD. CDR3 protein: CAISESMAGATGELFF. As DNA, the CDR3 is TGTGCCATCAGTGAGTCAATGGCAGGGGCTACCGGGGAGCTGTTTTTT.

The rearrangement uses TRBV7-6 and TRBJ1-4; 7 bases fit TRBD1. This CDR3 is 15 amino acids long. The V and J ends lost 3 bases and 1 base, in that order; junction bases with no gene match: 2. Germline CDR1 is SGHVS and CDR2 is FNYEAQ. This chain's CDR3 is CASSFRQGTNEKLFF. CDR3 in DNA: TGTGCCAGCAGCTTCCGACAGGGAACTAATGAAAAACTGTTTTTT.

This chain joins TRBV18 and TRBJ1-1; possibly TRBD1 for D (5 bases). The CDR3 covers 13 residues. Germline CDR1 KGHSH, CDR2 LQKENI. Trimming pared 5 bases from V and 1 base from J, leaving 8 bases between. CDR3 loop: CASSYDRNTEAFF. CDR3 coding DNA: TGTGCCAGCTCATACGACAGGAACACTGAAGCTTTCTTT.

The genes are TRBV19 and TRBJ2-5; TRBD2 agrees at 7 bases. The J segment lost 5 bases and the V segment lost 7 bases, leaving 16 bases of the junction unmatched. CDR1 and CDR2 (germline): LNHDA, SQIVND (reference sequence). The CDR3 consists of 16 residues. The CDR3 protein is CASTQGGGSSRETQYF. Written as DNA, the CDR3 is TGTGCCAGTACCCAGGGAGGCGGGAGCTCAAGGGAGACCCAGTACTTC. The full variable domain, its missing parts supplied by reference TRBV19 and TRBJ2-5, is DGGITQSPKYLFRKEGQNVTLSCEQNLNHDAMYWYRQDPGQGLRLIYYSQIVNDFQKGDIAEGYSVSREKKESFPLTVTSAQKNPTAFYLCASTQGGGSSRETQYFGPGTRLLVL.

This clone appeared once. The V gene is TRBV28, the J gene TRBJ1-2; 8 positions match TRBD1. V lost 7 bases and J lost 8; bases outside the gene matches: 6. The CDR3 is made up of 12 amino acids. The germline CDR1 and CDR2 sequences are MDHEN and SYDVKM. CDR3 nucleotides: TGTGCCAGCAACAGGGGGGGGAGCGGCTACACCTTC. This translates into CASNRGGSGYTF.

This chain joins TRBV6-6 and TRBJ1-1; the match to TRBD1 covers 7 bases. The CDR3 length is 15 residues. Germline V CDR1 and CDR2: MNHNY, SVGAGI (reference sequence). The V segment lost 10 bases and the J segment 6 bases; nucleotides outside the gene matches: 17. The chain's CDR3 is CATILGPGQLPEAFF. In nucleotides, the CDR3 is TGTGCCACCATTTTGGGACCGGGACAGCTCCCTGAAGCTTTCTTT.

The V and J genes are TRBV7-2 and TRBJ1-1; D unresolved. Germline V gene sequence: CDR1 SGHTA, CDR2 FQGNSA. Trimming stripped 5 bases from V and 1 base from J, with 11 bases between. The CDR3 covers 14 residues. CDR3 coding DNA: TGTGCCAGCAGCCTCCATAGTTGGAACACTGAAGCTTTCTTT. Protein: CASSLHSWNTEAFF.

V is TRBV5-3 and J is TRBJ1-5; D unclear. TRBV5-3 is treated as an ORF (open reading frame) with a function not yet certain. The CDR3 is 21 residues long. The V gene lost 3 bases and the J gene lost 2 bases, with 30 bases spanning the gap. The CDR3 bases are TGTGCCAGAAGCTCACTAGCATGGCGGGATCTGAGATTGAGTGGCAATCAGCCCCAGCATTTT. Its protein product is CARSSLAWRDLRLSGNQPQHF.